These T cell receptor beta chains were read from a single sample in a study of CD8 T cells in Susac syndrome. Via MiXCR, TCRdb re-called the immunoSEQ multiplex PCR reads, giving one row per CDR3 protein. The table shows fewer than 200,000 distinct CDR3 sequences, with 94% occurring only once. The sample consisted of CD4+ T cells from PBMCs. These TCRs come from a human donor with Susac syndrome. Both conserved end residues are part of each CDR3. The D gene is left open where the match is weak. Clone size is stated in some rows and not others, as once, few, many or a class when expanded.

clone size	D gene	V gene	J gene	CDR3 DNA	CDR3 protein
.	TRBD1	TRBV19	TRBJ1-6	TGTGCCAGTAGGCGCCGGGACAGGGGGTCCAATTCACCCCTCCACTTT	CASRRRDRGSNSPLHF
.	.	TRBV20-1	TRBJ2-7	TGCAGTGCTAGTGAGGGAGGGGGTTTTTCAGGCGAGCAGTACTTC	CSASEGGGFSGEQYF
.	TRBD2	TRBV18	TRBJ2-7	TGTGCCAGCTCACCCGGCCCGCGGGGGGCCGTGGCCTACGAGCAGTACTTC	CASSPGPRGAVAYEQYF
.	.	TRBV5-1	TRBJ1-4	TGCGCCAGCAGCCTCACGACAACTAATGAAAAACTGTTTTTT	CASSLTTTNEKLFF
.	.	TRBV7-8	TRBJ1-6	TGTGCCAGCAGCCCTCAGAGTGCCCCGGGTGGTTCACCCCTCCACTTT	CASSPQSAPGGSPLHF
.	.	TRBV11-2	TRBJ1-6	TGTGCCAGCAGCTTAGACGGGCAGGGAAGATCACCCCTCCACTTT	CASSLDGQGRSPLHF
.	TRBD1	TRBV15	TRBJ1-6	TGTGCCACCAGCCCACGGACAGGCGGTAATTCACCCCTCCACTTT	CATSPRTGGNSPLHF
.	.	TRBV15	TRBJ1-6	TGTGCCACCAGCACTGGGGTTGGGGATTCACCCCTCCACTTT	CATSTGVGDSPLHF
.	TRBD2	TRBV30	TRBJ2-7	TGTGCCTGGAGTGTGGTAGCGGGGGATCAGCAGTACTTC	CAWSVVAGDQQYF
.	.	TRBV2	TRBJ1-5	TGTGCCAGCAGGCCAGGGGTGATGGGCAATCAGCCCCAGCATTTT	CASRPGVMGNQPQHF
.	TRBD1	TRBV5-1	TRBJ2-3	TGCGCCAGCAGCCCCGACAGGGCAGATACGCAGTATTTT	CASSPDRADTQYF
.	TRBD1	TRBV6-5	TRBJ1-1	TGTGCCAGCAGTTACCCTGGACAGGGGGAAGCTTTCTTT	CASSYPGQGEAFF
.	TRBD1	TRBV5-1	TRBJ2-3	TGCGCCAGCAGAAAAACAGGGGCCGACGCCCCTAGCACAGATACGCAGTATTTT	CASRKTGADAPSTDTQYF
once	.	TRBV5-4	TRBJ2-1	TGTGCCAGCAGCTTTGACGGGGGACTCTACAATGAGCAGTTCTTC	CASSFDGGLYNEQFF
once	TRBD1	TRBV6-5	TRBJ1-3	TGTGCCAGCAGTTACTCCCGGGACAGGGACGCTGGAAACACCATATATTTT	CASSYSRDRDAGNTIYF
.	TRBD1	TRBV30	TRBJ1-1	TGTGCCTGGACTAACAGGGGTGAAGCTTTCTTT	CAWTNRGEAFF
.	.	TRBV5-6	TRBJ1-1	TGTGCCAGCAGCTTGAAGGGCCGGTACGCTGAAGCTTTCTTT	CASSLKGRYAEAFF
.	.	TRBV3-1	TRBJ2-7	TGTGCCAGCAGTCCAAGCGACAGGCAACGAGACTACGAGCAGTACTTC	CASSPSDRQRDYEQYF
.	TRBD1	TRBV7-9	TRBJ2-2	TGTGCCAGCAGCTTGCGGGACAGGGGGGACGCGAACACCGGGGAGCTGTTTTTT	CASSLRDRGDANTGELFF
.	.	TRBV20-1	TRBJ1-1	TGCAGTGCAAAGGGCTCGGTGGACACTGAAGCTTTCTTT	CSAKGSVDTEAFF
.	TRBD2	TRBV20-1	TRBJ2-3	TGCAGTGCTCAATCAGCGGGGAGCACAGATACGCAGTATTTT	CSAQSAGSTDTQYF
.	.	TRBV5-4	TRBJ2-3	TGTGCCAGCAGCTTCGCGGGGGCCACCACAGATACGCAGTATTTT	CASSFAGATTDTQYF
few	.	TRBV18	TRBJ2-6	TGTGCCAGCTCCCCGAGTTCAGGGGCCAACGTCCTGACTTTC	CASSPSSGANVLTF
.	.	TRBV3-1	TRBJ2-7	TGTGCCAGCAGGCAAGGGGATTACGAGCAGTACTTC	CASRQGDYEQYF
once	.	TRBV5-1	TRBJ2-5	TGCGCCAGCAGCTTCCAGGGAGCGCAAGAGACCCAGTACTTC	CASSFQGAQETQYF
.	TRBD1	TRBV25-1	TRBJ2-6	TGTGCCAGCAGTGAGGACAGGTCGAGCTCTGGGGCCAACGTCCTGACTTTC	CASSEDRSSSGANVLTF
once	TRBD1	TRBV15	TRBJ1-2	TGTGCCACCAGCCGACAGGGGGATCACTATGGCTACACCTTC	CATSRQGDHYGYTF
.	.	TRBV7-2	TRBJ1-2	TGTGCCAGCAGCTCGCAGGGATTCTATGGCTACACCTTC	CASSSQGFYGYTF
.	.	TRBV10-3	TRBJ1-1	TGTGCCATCAGTACGGGAAACACTGAAGCTTTCTTT	CAISTGNTEAFF
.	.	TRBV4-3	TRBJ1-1	TGCGCCAGCAGCCAAGTGGCAGGGTTCATGAACACTGAAGCTTTCTTT	CASSQVAGFMNTEAFF
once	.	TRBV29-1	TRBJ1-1	TGCAGCGTGGCCGTGGGGATGAACACTGAAGCTTTCTTT	CSVAVGMNTEAFF
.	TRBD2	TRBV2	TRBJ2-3	TGTGCCAGCATGGGGACAGCGGGGGGGCCGAATACGCAGTATTTT	CASMGTAGGPNTQYF
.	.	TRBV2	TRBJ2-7	TGTGCCAGCAGTGATGGCGGGGGCCCCCCCTACGAGCAGTACTTC	CASSDGGGPPYEQYF
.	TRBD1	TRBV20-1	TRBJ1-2	TGCAGTGCTCCGACAGGGGTATATGGCTACACCTTC	CSAPTGVYGYTF
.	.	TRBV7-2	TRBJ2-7	TGTGCCAGCAGCTTAGTTTGGCAGGTCTCCTACGAGCAGTACTTC	CASSLVWQVSYEQYF
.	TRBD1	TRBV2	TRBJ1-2	TGTGCCAATAAGGACAGGGGGTATGGCTACACCTTC	CANKDRGYGYTF
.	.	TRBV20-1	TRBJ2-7	TGCAGTGCCTACGGACTAATGGATTACGAGCAGTACTTC	CSAYGLMDYEQYF
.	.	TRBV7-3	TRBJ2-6	TGTGCCAGCCAGCGGGCCCCCGGGGCCAACGTCCTGACTTTC	CASQRAPGANVLTF
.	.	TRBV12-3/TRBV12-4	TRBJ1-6	TGTGCCAGCAGCTGGTCCAACTCCTATAATTCACCCCTCCACTTT	CASSWSNSYNSPLHF
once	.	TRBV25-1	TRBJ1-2	TGTGCCAGCAGTGATCTCGGAGACAGTCCTTACTATGGCTACACCTTC	CASSDLGDSPYYGYTF
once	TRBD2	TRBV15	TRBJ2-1	TGTGCCACCAGCAGAGCCGACACTAGCGATCGACAGTTCTTC	CATSRADTSDRQFF
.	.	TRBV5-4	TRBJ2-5	TGTGCCAGCAGCTTGCCAGGAAAAGAGACCCAGTACTTC	CASSLPGKETQYF
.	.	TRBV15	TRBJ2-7	TGTGCCACCAGCAGAGATCGAGGGGGTCTCGAGCAGTACTTC	CATSRDRGGLEQYF
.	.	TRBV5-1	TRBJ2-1	TGCGCCAGCAGCTTCTTGGAAGAGCAGTTCTTC	CASSFLEEQFF
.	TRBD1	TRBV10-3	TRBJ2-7	TGTGCCATCAGTGACCCGGACAGGGCCGAGCAGTACTTC	CAISDPDRAEQYF
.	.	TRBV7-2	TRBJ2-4	TGTGCCAGCAGTTCCCCCCCAGGGGCGGATGGAAACATTCAGTACTTC	CASSSPPGADGNIQYF
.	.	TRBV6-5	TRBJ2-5	TGTGCCAGCAGTAGCTCGACACAAGAGACCCAGTACTTC	CASSSSTQETQYF
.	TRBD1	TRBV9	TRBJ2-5	TGTGCCAGCAGCAAGGAGGGACAGGGTTTTGAAGAGACCCAGTACTTC	CASSKEGQGFEETQYF
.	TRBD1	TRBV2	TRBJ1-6	TGTGCCAGCAGCAACCGGGACAGTCAAAATTCACCCCTCCACTTT	CASSNRDSQNSPLHF
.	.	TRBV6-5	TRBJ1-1	TGTGCCAGCAGTTACTCTCCAGACAGGAACACTGAAGCTTTCTTT	CASSYSPDRNTEAFF
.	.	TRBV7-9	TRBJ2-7	TGTGCCAGCAGCTTAGAGGCTCAGTCCTACGAGCAGTACTTC	CASSLEAQSYEQYF
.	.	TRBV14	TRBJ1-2	TGTGCCAGCAGCCAAGTTTATGGGGCAGAACTAAACTATGGCTACACCTTC	CASSQVYGAELNYGYTF
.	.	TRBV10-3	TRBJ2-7	TGTGCCATCAGTGGGGTCCAGGGCTCCGAGCAGTACTTC	CAISGVQGSEQYF
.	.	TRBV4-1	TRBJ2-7	TGCGCCAGCAGCCTCGAGGGGACGGTCCCGGGCTCCTACGAGCAGTACTTC	CASSLEGTVPGSYEQYF
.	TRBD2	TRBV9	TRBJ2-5	TGTGCCAGCAGCGTAGGTTCTAGCGGGGCAAAGACCCAGTACTTC	CASSVGSSGAKTQYF